One and the same sample provided the 5 T cell receptor beta chains below, sequenced in a study of patients and donors after allogeneic stem cell transplantation. TCRdb reprocessed the RT-PCR reads via MiXCR and lists one record per CDR3 protein. The data contain roughly 250,000 distinct CDR3 sequences, around 14% of them singletons. Specimen: blood, either unsorted or a sorted T cell fraction (not recorded which). The receptors stem from a human donor who was either an allogeneic HSCT recipient or a stem cell or donor lymphocyte infusion donor (not recorded which). It is not recorded whose cells these are; they may come from a transplant donor.

This clonotype was counted between two and nine times. The chain recombines TRBV11-2 with TRBJ1-2; D is unresolved. CDR1 and CDR2 from the germline V gene are SGHAT and FQNNGV. V was pared by 4 bases and J by 6 bases, with 9 bases between. The CDR3 spans 12 residues. The CDR3 DNA reads TGTGCCAGCAGCTCTGAACTACATGGCTACACCTTC. It specifies CASSSELHGYTF.

In this sample, this clonotype is medium-sized. The chain links TRBV4-1 to TRBJ1-3; a possible D gene is TRBD1 (5 bases). The germline V and J ends were trimmed by 1 base and 4 bases, with 14 bases remaining between them. The CDR3 contains 16 residues. CDR1 is MGHRA and CDR2 is YSYEKL in the germline V gene. CDR3 sequence: CASSQVGRQIGNTIYF. CDR3 nucleotide sequence: TGCGCCAGCAGCCAAGTTGGGCGACAGATAGGAAACACCATATATTTT.

The CDR3 bases are TGTGCCAGCAGCACCTTCGACAGGGGAGGCACTGAAGCTTTCTTT. Residues: CASSTFDRGGTEAFF. The gene calls are TRBV11-1 and TRBJ1-1, with TRBD1 matching over 8 bases. The junction had 9 bases not matched to a gene; V was cut back by 5 bases and J by 4 bases. The CDR3 length is 15 residues. The germline gives CDR1 SGHAT, CDR2 FQDESV (reference sequence). The full variable domain, its missing parts supplied by reference TRBV11-1 and TRBJ1-1, is EAEVAQSPRYKITEKSQAVAFWCDPISGHATLYWYRQILGQGPELLVQFQDESVVDDSQLPKDRFSAERLKGVDSTLKIQPAELGDSAMYLCASSTFDRGGTEAFFGQGTRLTVV.

The chain recombines TRBV20-1 with TRBJ2-3; 9 bases agree with TRBD2. Looked up from germline, CDR1 is DFQATT and CDR2 is SNEGSKA (reference sequence). Trimming removed 6 bases from V and 4 bases from J; junction bases left unmatched: 11. The CDR3 sequence is 15 residues long. CDR3 sequence (DNA): TGCAGTGCCGAGTGGCTAGCGGGGAAGGCAGATACGCAGTATTTT. Protein sequence: CSAEWLAGKADTQYF.

This clonotype was seen at least ten times. One end of the junction does not line up with germline, which may come from a read error. The genes are TRBV5-1 and TRBJ2-1, with 14 bases matching TRBD2. The CDR3 is 16 residues long. Germline CDR1 reads SGHRS; CDR2 reads YFSETQ. The CDR3 is CASSPGLAGAYNEQFF. The CDR3, as DNA: TGTGCCAGCAGCCCGGGACTAGCGGGAGCCTACAATGAGCAGTTCTTC.